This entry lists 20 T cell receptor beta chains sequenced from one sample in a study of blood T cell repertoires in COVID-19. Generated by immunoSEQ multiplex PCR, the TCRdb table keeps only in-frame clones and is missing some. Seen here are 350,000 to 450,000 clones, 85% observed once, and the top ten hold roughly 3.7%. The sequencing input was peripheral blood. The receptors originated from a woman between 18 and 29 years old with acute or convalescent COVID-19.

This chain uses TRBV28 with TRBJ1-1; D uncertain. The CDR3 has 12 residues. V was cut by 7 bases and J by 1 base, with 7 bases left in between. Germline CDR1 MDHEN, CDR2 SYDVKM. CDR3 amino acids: CASTVANTEAFF. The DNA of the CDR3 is TGTGCCAGCACCGTGGCGAACACTGAAGCTTTCTTT.

The CDR3 loop reads CASSDRGGVYNEQFF. CDR3 coding DNA: TGTGCCAGTAGTGACCGCGGGGGGGTGTACAATGAGCAGTTCTTC. This rearrangement joins TRBV19 to TRBJ2-1, with 9 bases lining up with TRBD2. Losses at the gene ends were 5 bases for V and 4 bases for J; bases not matched to a gene: 6. The germline gives CDR1 LNHDA, CDR2 SQIVND (reference sequence). The CDR3 totals 15 residues.

CDR3 sequence reads: CASSQDFRSGNTIYF. The CDR3 DNA sequence: TGTGCCAGCAGCCAAGATTTCCGCTCTGGAAACACCATATATTTT. The rearrangement uses TRBV14 and TRBJ1-3, with no clear D. CDR1 and CDR2 from the germline V gene are SGHDN and FVKESK. Trimming cost V 0 bases and J 0 bases, with 6 bases left between them. CDR3 length equals 15 residues.

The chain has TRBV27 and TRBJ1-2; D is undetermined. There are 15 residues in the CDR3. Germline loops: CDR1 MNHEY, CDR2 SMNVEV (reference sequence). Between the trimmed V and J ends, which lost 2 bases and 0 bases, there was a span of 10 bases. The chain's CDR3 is CASSLAGSPNYGYTF. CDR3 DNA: TGTGCCAGCAGTTTAGCGGGCAGCCCTAACTATGGCTACACCTTC.

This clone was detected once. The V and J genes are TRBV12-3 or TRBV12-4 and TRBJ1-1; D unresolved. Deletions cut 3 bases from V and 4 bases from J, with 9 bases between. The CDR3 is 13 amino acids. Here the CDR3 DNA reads TGTGCCAGCAGTTTCCAGTTAAGCACTGAAGCTTTCTTT. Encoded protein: CASSFQLSTEAFF.

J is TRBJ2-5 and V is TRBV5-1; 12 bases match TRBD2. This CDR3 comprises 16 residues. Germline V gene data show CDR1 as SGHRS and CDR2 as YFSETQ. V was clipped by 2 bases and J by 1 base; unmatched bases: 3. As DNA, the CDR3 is TGCGCCAGCAGCTTAGGGACTAGCGGGTTCCAAGAGACCCAGTACTTC. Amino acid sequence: CASSLGTSGFQETQYF.

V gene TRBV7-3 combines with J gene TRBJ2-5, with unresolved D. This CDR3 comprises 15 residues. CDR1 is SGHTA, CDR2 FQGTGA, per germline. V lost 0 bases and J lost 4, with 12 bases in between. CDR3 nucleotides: TGTGCCAGCAGCTTAACTCCCCGCGGTGGAGAGACCCAGTACTTC. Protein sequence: CASSLTPRGGETQYF.

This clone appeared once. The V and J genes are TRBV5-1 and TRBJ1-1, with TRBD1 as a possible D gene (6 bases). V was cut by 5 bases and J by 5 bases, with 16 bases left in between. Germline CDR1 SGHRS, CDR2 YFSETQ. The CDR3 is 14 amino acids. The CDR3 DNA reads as TGCGCCAGCAGGGCAGGGGTTGCTTGGACTGAAGCTTTCTTT. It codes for CASRAGVAWTEAFF.

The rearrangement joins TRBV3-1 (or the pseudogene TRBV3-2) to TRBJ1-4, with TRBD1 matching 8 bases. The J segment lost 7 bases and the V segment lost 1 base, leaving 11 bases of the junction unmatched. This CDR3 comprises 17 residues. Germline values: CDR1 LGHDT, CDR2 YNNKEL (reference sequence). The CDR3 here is CASSQATGGTGGEKLFF. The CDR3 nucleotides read TGTGCCAGCAGCCAAGCGACTGGGGGGACAGGAGGTGAAAAACTGTTTTTT.

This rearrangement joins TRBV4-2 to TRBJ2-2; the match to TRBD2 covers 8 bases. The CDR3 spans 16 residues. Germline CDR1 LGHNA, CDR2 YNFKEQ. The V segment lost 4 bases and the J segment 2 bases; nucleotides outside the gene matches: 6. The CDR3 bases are TGTGCCAGCAGCCCGAGCGGGAGATTAAACACCGGGGAGCTGTTTTTT. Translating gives CASSPSGRLNTGELFF.

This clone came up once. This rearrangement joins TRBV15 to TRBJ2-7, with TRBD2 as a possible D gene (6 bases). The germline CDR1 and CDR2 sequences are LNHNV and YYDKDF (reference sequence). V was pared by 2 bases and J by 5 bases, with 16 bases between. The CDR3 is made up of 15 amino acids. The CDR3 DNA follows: TGTGCCACCAGCAGACCGGGACTCATGTCTAACGAGCAGTACTTC. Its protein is CATSRPGLMSNEQYF.

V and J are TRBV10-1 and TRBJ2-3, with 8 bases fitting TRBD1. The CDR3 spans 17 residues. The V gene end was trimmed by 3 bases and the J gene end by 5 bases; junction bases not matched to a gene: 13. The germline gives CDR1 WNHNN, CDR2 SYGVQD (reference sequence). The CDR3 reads CASSDSGGRTDRDTQYF. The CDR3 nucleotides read TGCGCCAGCAGTGATTCAGGGGGCCGCACAGATAGAGATACGCAGTATTTT.

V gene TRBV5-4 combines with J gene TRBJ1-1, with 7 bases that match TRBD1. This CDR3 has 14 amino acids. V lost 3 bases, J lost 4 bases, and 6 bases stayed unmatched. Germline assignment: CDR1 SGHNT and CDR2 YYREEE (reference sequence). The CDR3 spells CASSSSRGSTEAFF. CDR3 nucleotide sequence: TGTGCCAGCAGCTCTTCCAGGGGGAGCACTGAAGCTTTCTTT.

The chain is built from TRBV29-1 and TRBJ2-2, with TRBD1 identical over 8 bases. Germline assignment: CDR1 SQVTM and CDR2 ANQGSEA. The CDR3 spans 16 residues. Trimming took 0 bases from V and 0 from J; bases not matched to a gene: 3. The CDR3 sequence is CSVEDPTGANTGELFF. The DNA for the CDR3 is TGCAGCGTTGAAGACCCGACAGGGGCGAACACCGGGGAGCTGTTTTTT.

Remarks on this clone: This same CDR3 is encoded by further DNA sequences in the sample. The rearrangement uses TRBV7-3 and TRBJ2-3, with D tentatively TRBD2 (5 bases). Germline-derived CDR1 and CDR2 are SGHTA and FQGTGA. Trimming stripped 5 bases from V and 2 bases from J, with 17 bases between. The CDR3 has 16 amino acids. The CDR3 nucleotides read TGTGCCAGCAGCACCCAAGGAGGAACTCTCACAGATACGCAGTATTTT. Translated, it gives CASSTQGGTLTDTQYF. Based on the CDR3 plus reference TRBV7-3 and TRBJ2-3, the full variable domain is GAGVSQTPSNKVTEKGKYVELRCDPISGHTALYWYRQSLGQGPEFLIYFQGTGAADDSGLPNDRFFAVRPEGSVSTLKIQRTERGDSAVYLCASSTQGGTLTDTQYFGPGTRLTVL.

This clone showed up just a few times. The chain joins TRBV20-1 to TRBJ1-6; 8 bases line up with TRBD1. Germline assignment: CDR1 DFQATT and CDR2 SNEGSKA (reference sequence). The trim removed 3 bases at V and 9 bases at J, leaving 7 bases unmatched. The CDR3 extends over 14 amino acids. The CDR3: CSASPDRAASPLHF. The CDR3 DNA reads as TGCAGTGCTAGTCCGGACAGGGCTGCTTCACCCCTCCACTTT.

The CDR3 loop reads CASSPPSGVTEQFF. DNA for the CDR3: TGTGCCAGCAGTCCCCCCTCAGGGGTTACTGAGCAGTTCTTC. The chain employs TRBV27 and TRBJ2-1, with D perhaps matching TRBD1 (6 bases). Germline V CDR1 and CDR2: MNHEY, SMNVEV (reference sequence). This CDR3 is 14 amino acids long. Trimming cost V 5 bases and J 9 bases, with 17 bases left between them.

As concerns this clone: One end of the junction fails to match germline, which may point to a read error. CDR3: CASSQTRGQGLFGSIF. CDR3 nucleotide sequence: TGCGCCAGCAGCCAAACGAGGGGACAGGGTTTGTTCGGTTCGATCTTC. The V gene is TRBV4-1, the J gene TRBJ2-1; 9 nucleotides align to TRBD1. There are 16 residues in the CDR3. CDR1 is MGHRA, CDR2 YSYEKL, per germline.

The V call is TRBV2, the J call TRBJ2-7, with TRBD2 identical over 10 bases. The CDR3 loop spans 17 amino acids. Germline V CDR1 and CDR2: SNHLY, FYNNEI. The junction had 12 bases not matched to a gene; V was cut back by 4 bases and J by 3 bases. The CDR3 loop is CASSASGGPSKHYEQYF. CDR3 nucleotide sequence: TGTGCCAGCAGTGCTAGCGGGGGCCCCTCAAAACACTACGAGCAGTACTTC.

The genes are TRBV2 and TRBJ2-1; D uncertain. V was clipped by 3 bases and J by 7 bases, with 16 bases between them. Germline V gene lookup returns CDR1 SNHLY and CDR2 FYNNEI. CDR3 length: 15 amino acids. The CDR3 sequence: CASSEARVRVNEQFF. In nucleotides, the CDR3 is TGTGCCAGCAGTGAGGCCCGGGTACGTGTGAATGAGCAGTTCTTC.